This record concerns one TCR beta chain sequence. The data derive from a study of response to subunit inactivated influenza vaccine. TCRdb reprocessed the RT-PCR reads with MiXCR, giving one entry per CDR3 protein. The sample lists roughly 780,000 distinct CDR3 sequences; 18% were seen once. Per germline, CDR1 SQVTM and CDR2 ANQGSEA. The germline V and J ends were trimmed by 6 bases and 3 bases, with 17 bases remaining between them. CDR3 length equals 15 residues. The specimen comprised PBMCs from blood, sampled 4 to 6 days after vaccination. The sequence derives from a man between 45 and 60 years old who received an inactivated influenza vaccine. The J gene is TRBJ1-4, the V gene TRBV29-1, with TRBD1 as a possible D gene (5 bases). CDR3 nucleotide sequence: TGCAGCGTCACCAAGGGGATTAACGCTAATGAAAAACTGTTTTTT. The encoded protein is CSVTKGINANEKLFF.